Below, 10 T cell receptor beta chains from the same sample are listed, as sequenced in a study of T cells of healthy individuals. One entry per CDR3 protein, called by TCRdb with MiXCR from the 5' RACE reads. The data hold around 100,000 distinct CDR3 sequences, with approximately 18% observed a single time. The receptor set was obtained from a human donor in good health.

The chain uses TRBV6-5 and TRBJ2-1; TRBD1 agrees at 9 bases. The ends lost 2 bases at V and 8 bases at J; junction bases unmatched: 10. Per germline, CDR1 MNHEY and CDR2 SVGAGI. This CDR3 contains 16 residues. The CDR3 spells CASSYPGQGKGYEQFF. CDR3 nucleotides: TGTGCCAGCAGTTACCCCGGACAGGGGAAGGGCTATGAGCAGTTCTTC.

V gene TRBV29-1 combines with J gene TRBJ1-1; TRBD1 aligns across 11 bases. The CDR3 has 13 residues. V was clipped by 6 bases and J by 5 bases; unmatched bases: 5. CDR1 is SQVTM, CDR2 ANQGSEA, per germline. The CDR3 spells CSVGQGGGTEAFF. The DNA for the CDR3 is TGCAGCGTGGGACAGGGGGGGGGAACTGAAGCTTTCTTT.

This clonotype has a handful of counts. The chain carries TRBV7-9 and TRBJ2-7, with D perhaps given as TRBD1 or TRBD2 (6 bases each). The V gene lost 6 bases and the J gene lost 1 base, with 13 bases spanning the gap. From germline, CDR1 is SEHNR and CDR2 FQNEAQ (reference sequence). The CDR3 spans 14 residues. The chain's CDR3 is CASRSEGGSYEQYF. In nucleotides, the CDR3 is TGTGCCAGCAGATCAGAGGGGGGATCCTACGAGCAGTACTTC.

This clonotype came up many times. The V and J genes are TRBV4-2 and TRBJ1-1; possible D gene TRBD1, 6 bases. The CDR3 runs 13 residues. Between the trimmed V and J ends, which lost 0 bases and 11 bases, there was a span of 13 bases. The germline V gene has CDR1 LGHNA and CDR2 YNFKEQ. CDR3 in amino acids: CASSQDLGGSAFF. The CDR3 coding sequence is TGTGCCAGCAGCCAAGATTTAGGGGGGTCGGCTTTCTTT.

The chain is built from TRBV7-2 and TRBJ2-1, with TRBD2 matching 7 bases. V trimming: 3 bases; J trimming: 3 bases; junction bases outside the gene matches: 8. The CDR3 runs 16 residues. Germline V gene sequence: CDR1 SGHTA, CDR2 FQGNSA. The CDR3 DNA reads as TGTGCCAGCAGCTTGACGGGGGGTCGGGACTACAATGAGCAGTTCTTC. Translating gives CASSLTGGRDYNEQFF.

This clonotype was seen ten or more times. The V gene is TRBV5-4, the J gene TRBJ2-5; D unresolved. V lost 4 bases and J lost 1, with 2 bases in between. This CDR3 spans 11 amino acids. Germline CDR1 reads SGHNT; CDR2 reads YYREEE (reference sequence). The CDR3 spells CASSAQETQYF. The DNA of the CDR3 is TGTGCCAGCAGCGCCCAAGAGACCCAGTACTTC.

At least ten counts were recorded for this clonotype. The rearrangement links TRBV28 to TRBJ2-4; TRBD2 aligns across 7 bases. From germline, CDR1 is MDHEN and CDR2 SYDVKM. The junction had 10 bases not matched to a gene; V was cut back by 5 bases and J by 9 bases. CDR3 length: 14 residues. The CDR3 loop reads CASSLSGGPGIQYF. The CDR3 DNA sequence: TGTGCCAGCAGTCTCTCGGGGGGACCTGGCATTCAGTACTTC. Using reference TRBV28 and TRBJ2-4 for the parts outside the CDR3, the full variable domain is DVKVTQSSRYLVKRTGEKVFLECVQDMDHENMFWYRQDPGLGLRLIYFSYDVKMKEKGDIPEGYSVSREKKERFSLILESASTNQTSMYLCASSLSGGPGIQYFGAGTRLSVL.

The V gene is TRBV6-6, the J gene TRBJ2-3; D may be TRBD2 (7 bases). The CDR3 totals 17 residues. CDR1 is MNHNY, CDR2 SVGAGI, per germline (reference sequence). Trimming took 7 bases from V and 1 from J, leaving 21 bases between them. The CDR3 region is CASTIGGGGLRTDTQYF. CDR3 sequence (DNA): TGTGCCAGCACCATTGGGGGGGGCGGCCTTCGCACAGATACGCAGTATTTT.

This clonotype was detected only a few times. This rearrangement joins TRBV20-1 to TRBJ2-5; D is unresolved. V was clipped by 0 bases and J by 3 bases, with 17 bases between them. The germline gives CDR1 DFQATT, CDR2 SNEGSKA (reference sequence). CDR3 length: 16 amino acids. Here the CDR3 reads CSARDGGPNIKETQYF. The CDR3 DNA sequence: TGCAGTGCTAGAGATGGTGGACCTAACATAAAAGAGACCCAGTACTTC.

The chain is built from TRBV5-1 and TRBJ2-3, with 10 positions matching TRBD1. V lost 1 base, J lost 8 bases, and 10 bases stayed unmatched. Germline values: CDR1 SGHRS, CDR2 YFSETQ. The CDR3 loop spans 16 amino acids. CDR3 DNA sequence: TGCGCCAGCAGCTTGCCTGGCGGGACAGGGGTTCTTACGCAGTATTTT. It specifies CASSLPGGTGVLTQYF.